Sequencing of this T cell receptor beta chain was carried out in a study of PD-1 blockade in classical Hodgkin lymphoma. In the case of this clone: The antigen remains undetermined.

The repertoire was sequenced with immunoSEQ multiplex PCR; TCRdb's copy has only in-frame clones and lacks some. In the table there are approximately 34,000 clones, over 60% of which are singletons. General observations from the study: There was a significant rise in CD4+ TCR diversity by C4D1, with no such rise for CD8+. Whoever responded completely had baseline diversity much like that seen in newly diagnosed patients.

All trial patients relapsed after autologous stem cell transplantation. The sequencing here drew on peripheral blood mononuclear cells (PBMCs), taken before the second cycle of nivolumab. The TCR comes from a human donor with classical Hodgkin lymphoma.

The chain's CDR3 is CASSLTGAGDEKLFF. CDR3 sequence (DNA): TGCGCCAGCAGCTTGACTGGGGCGGGGGATGAAAAACTGTTTTTT. The chain couples TRBV5-1 to TRBJ1-4; D perhaps matches TRBD1 (5 bases). Germline values: CDR1 SGHRS, CDR2 YFSETQ. Trimming pared 1 base from V and 6 bases from J, leaving 13 bases between. CDR3 length: 15 residues.